This paragraph reports one TCR beta chain. CDR1 is SGHRS, CDR2 YFSETQ, per germline. The CDR3 extends over 17 amino acids. With V trimmed by 1 base and J by 7 bases, 7 bases remained unmatched. The sample originates from a study of blood T cells in healthy people across ages. With a J-beta primer mix and a sample-barcoded 5' primer, a second PCR ran about 7 to 12 cycles. Each CDR3 protein gets one entry after TCRdb re-called the 5' RACE reads with MiXCR. This table holds hundreds of thousands of distinct CDR3 sequences, 45% to 50% found once. The sequencing input was blood. The gene calls are TRBV5-1 and TRBJ2-1; 14 bases are a match to TRBD2. The TCR comes from a woman aged 55-75 years in good health. CDR3 in amino acids: CASSLLTSGRELNEQFF. The CDR3 nucleotides read TGCGCCAGCAGCTTGTTGACTAGCGGGAGGGAACTAAATGAGCAGTTCTTC. Filled out from reference TRBV5-1 and TRBJ2-1, the complete variable domain reads KAGVTQTPRYLIKTRGQQVTLSCSPISGHRSVSWYQQTPGQGLQFLFEYFSETQRNKGNFPGRFSGRQFSNSRSEMNVSTLELGDSALYLCASSLLTSGRELNEQFFGPGTRLTVL.